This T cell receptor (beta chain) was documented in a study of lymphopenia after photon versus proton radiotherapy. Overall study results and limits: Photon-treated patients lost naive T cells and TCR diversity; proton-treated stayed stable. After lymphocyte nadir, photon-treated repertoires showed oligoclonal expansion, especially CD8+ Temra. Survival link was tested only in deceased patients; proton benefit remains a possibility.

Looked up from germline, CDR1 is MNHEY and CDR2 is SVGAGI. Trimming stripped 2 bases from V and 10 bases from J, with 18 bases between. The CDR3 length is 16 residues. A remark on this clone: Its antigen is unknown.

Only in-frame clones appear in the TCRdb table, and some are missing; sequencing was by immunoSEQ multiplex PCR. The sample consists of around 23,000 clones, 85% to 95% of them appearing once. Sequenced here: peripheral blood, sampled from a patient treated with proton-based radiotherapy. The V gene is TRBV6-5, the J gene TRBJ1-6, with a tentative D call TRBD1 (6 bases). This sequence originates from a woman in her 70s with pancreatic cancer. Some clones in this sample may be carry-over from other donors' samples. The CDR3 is CASSYGQTVMVSPLHF. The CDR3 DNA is TGTGCCAGCAGTTACGGACAGACCGTCATGGTGTCACCCCTCCACTTT.